The T cell receptor beta chain under discussion was sequenced for a study of control samples from healthy donors and cancer patients. Data came from immunoSEQ multiplex PCR; TCRdb stores just in-frame clones and leaves some out. The sample carries 200,000 or so clones, 85% to 95% recorded once. The V and J ends lost 2 bases and 3 bases respectively, with 10 bases between them. Germline V gene sequence: CDR1 MNHNS, CDR2 SASEGT. This CDR3 is built from 14 residues. This clonotype originated in a man aged 45-65 years in good health. Sample: blood. The chain uses TRBV6-1 and TRBJ1-2; D not resolved. The CDR3 DNA reads TGTGCCAGCAGTGAAAAACTAGGTTACTATGGCTACACCTTC. It yields the protein CASSEKLGYYGYTF.